These T cell receptor beta chains were read from a single sample in a study of Ad26.COV2.S vaccination and SARS-CoV-2 variants. Data came from immunoSEQ multiplex PCR; TCRdb stores just in-frame clones and leaves some out. The sample records 300,000 to 350,000 clones, around 90% being singletons. This sample comprised peripheral blood, obtained in a trial of Ad26.COV2.S vaccine versus placebo. The receptors were sampled from a person between 18 and 60 years old who received the Ad26.COV2.S COVID-19 vaccine or a placebo. CDR3s include the opening cysteine and the closing phenylalanine or tryptophan. The order of the fields is CDR3 length, V gene, CDR3 protein.

16 | TRBV7-2 | CASSRRLGSGGETQYF
15 | TRBV9 | CASSVGGSLNTEAFF
14 | TRBV5-1 | CASSTDEGNYGYTF
16 | TRBV6-5 | CASSYSAQTSGNTIYF
15 | TRBV19 | CASSMMGASNQPQHF
14 | TRBV30 | CAWSTLREVSPLHF
15 | TRBV19 | CASSLDLPPGNEQFF
15 | TRBV9 | CASSPSRGAYTEAFF
16 | TRBV6-1 | CASSVMPGSMNTEAFF
16 | TRBV9 | CASSSSTRQADYGYTF
12 | TRBV6-2/TRBV6-3 | CASSYLGTYDFF
14 | TRBV5-1 | CASTSSGIQETQYF
14 | TRBV19 | CASRGDKSYNEQFF
13 | TRBV7-8 | CASSSTGADTQYF
15 | TRBV25-1 | CASSMKLEAKNIQYF
14 | TRBV5-1 | CASSTGGKDYGYTF
12 | TRBV3-1/TRBV3-2 | CASSQTRREAFF
13 | TRBV19 | CASHGSMNTEAFF
16 | TRBV5-4 | CASSPSGIWNTGELFF
14 | TRBV27 | CASSPRAAWETQYF